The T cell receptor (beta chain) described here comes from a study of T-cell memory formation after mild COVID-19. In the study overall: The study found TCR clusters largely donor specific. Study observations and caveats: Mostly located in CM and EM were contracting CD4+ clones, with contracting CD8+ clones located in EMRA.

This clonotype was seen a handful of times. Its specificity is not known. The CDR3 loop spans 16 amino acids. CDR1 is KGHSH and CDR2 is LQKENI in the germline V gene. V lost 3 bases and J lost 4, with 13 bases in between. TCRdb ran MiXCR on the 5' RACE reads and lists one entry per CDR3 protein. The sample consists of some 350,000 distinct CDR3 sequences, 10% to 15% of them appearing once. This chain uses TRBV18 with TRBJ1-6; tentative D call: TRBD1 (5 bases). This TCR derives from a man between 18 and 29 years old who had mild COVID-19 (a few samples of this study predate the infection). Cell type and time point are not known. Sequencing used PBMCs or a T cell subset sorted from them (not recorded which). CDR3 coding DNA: TGTGCCAGCTCACCGTTCGACAGCTCTTATAATTCACCCCTCCACTTT. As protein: CASSPFDSSYNSPLHF.